This T cell receptor beta chain came from a study of OX40 agonist ivuxolimab in advanced cancers. In germline, CDR1 is SNHLY, CDR2 FYNNEI. The CDR3 covers 14 residues. V shed 6 bases, J shed 5 bases, and the junction held 6 bases outside the gene matches. The method was immunoSEQ multiplex PCR; TCRdb's version includes in-frame clones alone and lacks a portion of them. The sample yields tens of thousands of clones, approximately 78% seen once. This chain connects TRBV2 to TRBJ2-3, with TRBD1 matching 9 bases. The clonotype originates from an adult with an advanced solid tumor such as melanoma, head and neck, liver or kidney cancer. Here the sequenced sample was CD4+ or CD8+ T cells sorted from blood, taken in a trial of the OX40 agonist ivuxolimab. CDR3: CASRLTGGGDTQYF. In nucleotides, the CDR3 is TGTGCCAGCAGGCTGACAGGGGGTGGAGATACGCAGTATTTT.